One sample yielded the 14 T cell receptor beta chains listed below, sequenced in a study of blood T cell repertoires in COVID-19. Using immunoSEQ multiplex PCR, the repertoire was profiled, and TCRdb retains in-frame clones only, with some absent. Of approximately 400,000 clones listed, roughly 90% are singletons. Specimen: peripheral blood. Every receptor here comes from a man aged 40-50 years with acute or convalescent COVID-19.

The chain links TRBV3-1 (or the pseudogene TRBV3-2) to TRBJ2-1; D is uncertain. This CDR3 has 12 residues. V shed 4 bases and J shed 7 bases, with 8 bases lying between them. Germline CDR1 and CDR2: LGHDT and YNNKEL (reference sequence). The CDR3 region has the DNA TGTGCCAGCAGCCTTAGTGTAAATGAGCAGTTCTTC. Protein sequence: CASSLSVNEQFF.

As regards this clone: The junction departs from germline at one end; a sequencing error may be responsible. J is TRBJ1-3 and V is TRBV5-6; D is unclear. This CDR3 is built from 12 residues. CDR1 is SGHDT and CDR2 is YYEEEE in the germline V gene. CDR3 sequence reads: CASSLSGNIIYF. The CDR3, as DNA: TGTGCCAGCAGCTTATCAGGAAACATCATATATTTT.

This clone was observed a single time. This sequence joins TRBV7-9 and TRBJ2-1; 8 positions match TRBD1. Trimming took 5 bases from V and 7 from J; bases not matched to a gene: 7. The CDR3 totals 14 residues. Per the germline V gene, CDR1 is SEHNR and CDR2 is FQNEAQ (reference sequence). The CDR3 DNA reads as TGTGCCAGCAGCCCAGACAGGGGAAAAAATGAGCAGTTCTTC. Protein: CASSPDRGKNEQFF. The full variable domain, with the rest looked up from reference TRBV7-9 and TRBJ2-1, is DTGVSQNPRHKITKRGQNVTFRCDPISEHNRLYWYRQTLGQGPEFLTYFQNEAQLEKSRLLSDRFSAERPKGSFSTLEIQRTEQGDSAMYLCASSPDRGKNEQFFGPGTRLTVL.

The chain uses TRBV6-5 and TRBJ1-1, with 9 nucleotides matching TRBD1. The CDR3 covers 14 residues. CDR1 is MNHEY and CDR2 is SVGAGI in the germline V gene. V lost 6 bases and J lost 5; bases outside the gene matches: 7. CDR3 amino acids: CASSYRGLGTEAFF. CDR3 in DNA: TGTGCCAGCAGCTACAGGGGGCTGGGGACTGAAGCTTTCTTT.

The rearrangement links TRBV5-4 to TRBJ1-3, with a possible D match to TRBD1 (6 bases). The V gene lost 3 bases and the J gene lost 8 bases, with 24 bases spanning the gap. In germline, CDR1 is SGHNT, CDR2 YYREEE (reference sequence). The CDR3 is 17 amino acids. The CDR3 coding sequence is TGTGCCAGCAGCTCACCCGAAGATGGTGGCAGGGGATACACCATATATTTT. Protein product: CASSSPEDGGRGYTIYF.

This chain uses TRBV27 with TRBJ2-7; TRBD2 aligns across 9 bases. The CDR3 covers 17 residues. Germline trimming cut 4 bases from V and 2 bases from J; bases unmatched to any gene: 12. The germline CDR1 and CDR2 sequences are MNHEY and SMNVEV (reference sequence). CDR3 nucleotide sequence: TGTGCCAGCAGTTGGACCCTACCGGCGGGAGGGACCTACGAGCAGTACTTC. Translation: CASSWTLPAGGTYEQYF.

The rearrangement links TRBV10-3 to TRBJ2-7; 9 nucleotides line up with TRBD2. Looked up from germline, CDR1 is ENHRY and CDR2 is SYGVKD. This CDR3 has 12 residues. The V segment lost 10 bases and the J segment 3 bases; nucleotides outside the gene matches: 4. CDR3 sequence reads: CATLAGSYEQYF. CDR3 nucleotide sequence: TGTGCCACCCTAGCGGGGAGCTACGAGCAGTACTTC.

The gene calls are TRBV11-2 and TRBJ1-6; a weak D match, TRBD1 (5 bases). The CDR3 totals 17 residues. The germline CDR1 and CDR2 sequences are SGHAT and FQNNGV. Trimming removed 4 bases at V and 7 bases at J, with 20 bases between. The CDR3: CASSSKSSRQGNSPLHF. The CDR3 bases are TGTGCCAGCAGCTCTAAAAGTTCCCGCCAGGGAAATTCACCCCTCCACTTT.

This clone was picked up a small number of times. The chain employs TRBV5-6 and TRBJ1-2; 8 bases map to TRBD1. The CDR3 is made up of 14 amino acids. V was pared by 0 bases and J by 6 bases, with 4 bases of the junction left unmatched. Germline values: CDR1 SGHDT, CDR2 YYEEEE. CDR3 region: CASSLVDREDGYTF. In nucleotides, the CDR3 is TGTGCCAGCAGCTTGGTGGACAGGGAAGATGGCTACACCTTC.

The CDR3 DNA sequence: TGTGCCAGCAGTTTACCCGGACAGGTGGTAGCCAAAAACATTCAGTACTTC. Protein: CASSLPGQVVAKNIQYF. V gene TRBV27 combines with J gene TRBJ2-4, with 7 bases identical to TRBD1. CDR1 and CDR2 (germline): MNHEY, SMNVEV (reference sequence). V dropped 2 bases and J dropped 0; count of bases not matched to a gene: 7. The CDR3 covers 17 residues.

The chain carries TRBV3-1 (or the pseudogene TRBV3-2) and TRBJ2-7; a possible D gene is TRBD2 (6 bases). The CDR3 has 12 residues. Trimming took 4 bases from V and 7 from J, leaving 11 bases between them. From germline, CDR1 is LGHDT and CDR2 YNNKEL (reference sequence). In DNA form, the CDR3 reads TGTGCCAGCAGCCCAGTCCGGGGGGAGCAGTACTTC. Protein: CASSPVRGEQYF.

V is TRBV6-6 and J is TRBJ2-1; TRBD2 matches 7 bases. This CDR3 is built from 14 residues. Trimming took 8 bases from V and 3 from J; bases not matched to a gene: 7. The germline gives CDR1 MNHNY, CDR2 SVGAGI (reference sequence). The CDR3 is CASLGPGGYNEQFF. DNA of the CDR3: TGTGCCAGCCTCGGGCCGGGGGGCTACAATGAGCAGTTCTTC.

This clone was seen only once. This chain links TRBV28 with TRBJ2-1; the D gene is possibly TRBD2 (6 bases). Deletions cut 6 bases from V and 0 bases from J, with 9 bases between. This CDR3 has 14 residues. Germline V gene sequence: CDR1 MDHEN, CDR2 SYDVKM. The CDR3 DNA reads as TGTGCCAGCAGGGCGGGGAGCTCCTACAATGAGCAGTTCTTC. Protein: CASRAGSSYNEQFF.

DNA for the CDR3: TGTGCCAGCAGTTTCTCAGGGGGCTCTTATAATTCACCCCTCCACTTT. Amino acid sequence: CASSFSGGSYNSPLHF. The J gene is TRBJ1-6, the V gene TRBV28; TRBD1 matches 8 bases. V shed 3 bases, J shed 4 bases, and the junction held 5 bases outside the gene matches. Germline V gene sequence: CDR1 MDHEN, CDR2 SYDVKM. The CDR3 runs to 16 residues.